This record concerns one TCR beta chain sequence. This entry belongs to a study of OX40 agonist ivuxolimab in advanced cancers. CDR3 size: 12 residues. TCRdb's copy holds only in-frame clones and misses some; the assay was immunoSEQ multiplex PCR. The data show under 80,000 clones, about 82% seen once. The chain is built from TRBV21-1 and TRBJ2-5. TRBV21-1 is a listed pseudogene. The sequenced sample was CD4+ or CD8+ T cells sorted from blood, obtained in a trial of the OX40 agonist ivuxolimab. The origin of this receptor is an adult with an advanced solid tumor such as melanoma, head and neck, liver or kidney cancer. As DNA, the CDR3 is TGTGCCAGCAGCAAAGCTGGGGGGACCCAGTACTTC. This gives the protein CASSKAGGTQYF.